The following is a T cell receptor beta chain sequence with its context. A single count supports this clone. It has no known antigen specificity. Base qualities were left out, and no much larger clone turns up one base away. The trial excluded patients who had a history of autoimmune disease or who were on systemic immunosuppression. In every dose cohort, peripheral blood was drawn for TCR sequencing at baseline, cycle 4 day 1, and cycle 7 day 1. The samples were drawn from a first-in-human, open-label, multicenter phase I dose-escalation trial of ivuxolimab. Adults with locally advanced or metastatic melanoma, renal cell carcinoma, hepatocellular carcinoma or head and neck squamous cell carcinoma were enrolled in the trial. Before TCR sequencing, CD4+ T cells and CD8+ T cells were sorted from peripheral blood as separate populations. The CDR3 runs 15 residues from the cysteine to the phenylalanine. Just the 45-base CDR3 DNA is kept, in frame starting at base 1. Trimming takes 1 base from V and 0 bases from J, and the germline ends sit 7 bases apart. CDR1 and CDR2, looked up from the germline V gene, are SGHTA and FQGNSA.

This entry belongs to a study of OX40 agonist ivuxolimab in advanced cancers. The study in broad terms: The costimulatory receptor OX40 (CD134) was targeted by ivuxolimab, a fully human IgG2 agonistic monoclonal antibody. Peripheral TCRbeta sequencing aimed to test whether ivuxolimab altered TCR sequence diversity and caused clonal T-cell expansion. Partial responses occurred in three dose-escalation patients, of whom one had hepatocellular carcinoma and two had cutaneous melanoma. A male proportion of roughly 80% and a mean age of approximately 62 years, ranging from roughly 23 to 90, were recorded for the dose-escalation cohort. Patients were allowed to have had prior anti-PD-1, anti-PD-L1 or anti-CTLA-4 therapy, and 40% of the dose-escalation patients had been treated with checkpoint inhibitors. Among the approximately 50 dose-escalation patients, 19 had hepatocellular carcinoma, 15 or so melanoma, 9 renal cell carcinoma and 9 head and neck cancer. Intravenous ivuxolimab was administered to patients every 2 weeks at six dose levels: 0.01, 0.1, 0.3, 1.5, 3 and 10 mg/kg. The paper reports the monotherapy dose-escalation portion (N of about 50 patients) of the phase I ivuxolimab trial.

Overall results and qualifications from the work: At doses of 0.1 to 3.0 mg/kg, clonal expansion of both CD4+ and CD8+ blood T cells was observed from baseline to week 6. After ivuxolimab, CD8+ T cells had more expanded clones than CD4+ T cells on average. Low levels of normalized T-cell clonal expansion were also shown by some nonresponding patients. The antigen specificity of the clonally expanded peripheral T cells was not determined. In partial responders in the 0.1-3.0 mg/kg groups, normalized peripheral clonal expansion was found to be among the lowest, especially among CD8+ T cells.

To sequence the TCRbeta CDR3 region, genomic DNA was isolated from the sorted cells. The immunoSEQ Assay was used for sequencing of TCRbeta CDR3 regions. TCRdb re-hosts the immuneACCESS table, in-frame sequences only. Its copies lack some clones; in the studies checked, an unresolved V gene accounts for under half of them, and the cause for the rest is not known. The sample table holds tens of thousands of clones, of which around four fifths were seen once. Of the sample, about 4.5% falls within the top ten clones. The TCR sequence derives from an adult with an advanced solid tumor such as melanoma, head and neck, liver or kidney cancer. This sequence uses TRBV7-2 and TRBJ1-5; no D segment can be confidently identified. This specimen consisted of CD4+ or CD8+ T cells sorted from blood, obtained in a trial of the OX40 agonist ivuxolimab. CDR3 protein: CASSLVLHSNQPQHF. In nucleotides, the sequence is TGTGCCAGCAGCTTAGTACTTCATAGCAATCAGCCCCAGCATTTT.